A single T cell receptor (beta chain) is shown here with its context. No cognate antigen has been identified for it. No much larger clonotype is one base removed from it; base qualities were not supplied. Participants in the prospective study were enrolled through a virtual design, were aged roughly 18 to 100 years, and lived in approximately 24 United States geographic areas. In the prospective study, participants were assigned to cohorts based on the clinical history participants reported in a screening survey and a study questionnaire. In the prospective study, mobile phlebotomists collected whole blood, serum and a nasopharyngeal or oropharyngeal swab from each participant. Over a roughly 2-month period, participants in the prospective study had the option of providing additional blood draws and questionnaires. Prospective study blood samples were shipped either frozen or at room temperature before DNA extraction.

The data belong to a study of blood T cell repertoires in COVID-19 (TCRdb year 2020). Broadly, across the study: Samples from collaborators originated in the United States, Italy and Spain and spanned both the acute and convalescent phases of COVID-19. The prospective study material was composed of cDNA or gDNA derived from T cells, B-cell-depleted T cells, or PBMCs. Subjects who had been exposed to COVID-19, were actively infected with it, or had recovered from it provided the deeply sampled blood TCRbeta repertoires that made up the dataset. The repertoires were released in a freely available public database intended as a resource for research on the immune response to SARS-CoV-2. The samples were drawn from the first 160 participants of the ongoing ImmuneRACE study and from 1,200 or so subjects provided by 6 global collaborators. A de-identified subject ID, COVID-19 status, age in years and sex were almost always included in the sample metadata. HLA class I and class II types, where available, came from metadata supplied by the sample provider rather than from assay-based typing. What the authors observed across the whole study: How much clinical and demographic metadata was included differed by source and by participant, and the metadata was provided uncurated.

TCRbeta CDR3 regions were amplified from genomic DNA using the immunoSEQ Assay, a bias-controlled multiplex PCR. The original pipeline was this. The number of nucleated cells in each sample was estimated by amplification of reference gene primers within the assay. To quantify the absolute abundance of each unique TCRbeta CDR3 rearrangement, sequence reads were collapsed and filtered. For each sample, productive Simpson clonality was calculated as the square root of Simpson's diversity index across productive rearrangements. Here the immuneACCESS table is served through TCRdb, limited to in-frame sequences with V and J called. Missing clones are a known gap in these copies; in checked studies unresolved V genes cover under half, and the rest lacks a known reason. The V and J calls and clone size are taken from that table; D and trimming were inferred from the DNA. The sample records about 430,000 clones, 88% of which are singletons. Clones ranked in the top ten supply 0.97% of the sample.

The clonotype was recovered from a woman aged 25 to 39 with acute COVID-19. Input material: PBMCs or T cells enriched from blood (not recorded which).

Here the CDR3 is given as CSASLRGMGRDEQFF. The nucleotide sequence reads as follows: TGCAGTGCTAGTCTTCGAGGGATGGGTCGGGATGAGCAGTTCTTC. The rearrangement joined TRBV20-1 to TRBJ2-1, with a weak D call of TRBD2 (5 bases match). Cut back by 3 bases and 8 bases, the V and J ends lie 20 bases apart. Looking up the germline V gene (reference sequence) yields CDR1 DFQATT and CDR2 SNEGSKA. The CDR3 contains 15 residues, cysteine and phenylalanine counted. The only DNA kept is the CDR3, 45 bases in frame from the first base.